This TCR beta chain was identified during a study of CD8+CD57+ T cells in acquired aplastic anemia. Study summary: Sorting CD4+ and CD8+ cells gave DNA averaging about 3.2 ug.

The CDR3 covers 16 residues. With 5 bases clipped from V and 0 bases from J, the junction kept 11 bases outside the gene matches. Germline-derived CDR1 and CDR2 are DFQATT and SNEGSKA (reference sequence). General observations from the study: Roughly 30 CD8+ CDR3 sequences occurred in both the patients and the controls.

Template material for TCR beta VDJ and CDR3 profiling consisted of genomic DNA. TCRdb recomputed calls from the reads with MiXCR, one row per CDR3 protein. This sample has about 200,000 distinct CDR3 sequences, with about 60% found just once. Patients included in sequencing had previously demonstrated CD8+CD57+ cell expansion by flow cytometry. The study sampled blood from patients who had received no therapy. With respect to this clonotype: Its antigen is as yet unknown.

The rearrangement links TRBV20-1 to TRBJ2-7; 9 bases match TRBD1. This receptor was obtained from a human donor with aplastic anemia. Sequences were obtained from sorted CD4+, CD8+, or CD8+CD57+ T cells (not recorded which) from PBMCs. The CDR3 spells CSAPTRDRAGSYEQYF. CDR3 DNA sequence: TGCAGTGCTCCGACCCGGGACAGGGCTGGCTCCTACGAGCAGTACTTC.